This entry lists 13 T cell receptor beta chains sequenced from one sample in a study of T cells in lung cancer brain metastases. Clones were sequenced by immunoSEQ multiplex PCR, and TCRdb holds only the in-frame ones, with some missing. In the table there are 1,000 to 1,200 clones, 85% to 90% of which are singletons. Source material: tumor tissue from a brain metastasis. Receptor source: a woman aged 50 to 65 with non-small cell lung cancer that had spread to the brain.

DNA for the CDR3: TGCAGCGTTGAAGGACTAGGGGTCCCGGGCCTAAATGAGCAGTTCTTC. It is translated as CSVEGLGVPGLNEQFF. The chain employs TRBV29-1 and TRBJ2-1, with a tentative D call TRBD2 (6 bases). From germline, CDR1 is SQVTM and CDR2 ANQGSEA. This CDR3 has 16 amino acids. V lost 1 base and J 7 bases, leaving 20 bases between the germline ends.

The chain carries TRBV7-9 and TRBJ2-5; D ambiguous. Germline loops: CDR1 SEHNR, CDR2 FQNEAQ (reference sequence). V was clipped by 3 bases and J by 3 bases, with 2 bases between them. The CDR3 is 11 residues long. The CDR3 is CASSLKETQYF. The CDR3 nucleotides are TGTGCCAGCAGCTTGAAAGAGACCCAGTACTTC.

The CDR3 reads CASSFRSSYNEQFF. The CDR3 DNA sequence: TGTGCCAGCAGTTTCCGTAGCTCCTACAATGAGCAGTTCTTC. The V call is TRBV28, the J call TRBJ2-1; no clear D gene. Germline V gene sequence: CDR1 MDHEN, CDR2 SYDVKM. V was clipped by 3 bases and J by 0 bases, with 6 bases between them. The CDR3 has 14 residues.

The chain combines TRBV7-8 with TRBJ1-5; no reliable D call. Germline V gene lookup returns CDR1 SGHVS and CDR2 FQNEAQ. This CDR3 has 15 amino acids. Trimming shortened V by 1 base and J by 3 bases, and 10 bases separated the two germline ends. The CDR3 sequence: CASSLVWEANQPQHF. The CDR3 DNA follows: TGTGCCAGCAGCTTAGTGTGGGAGGCCAATCAGCCCCAGCATTTT.

The gene calls are TRBV27 and TRBJ2-2; 8 bases fit TRBD1. CDR3 size: 17 residues. Germline V lookup: CDR1 MNHEY, CDR2 SMNVEV (reference sequence). V lost 5 bases and J lost 6; bases outside the gene matches: 14. Here the CDR3 reads CASSPGQGRIAPGELFF. The CDR3 DNA sequence: TGTGCCAGCAGTCCCGGACAGGGTAGGATTGCGCCCGGGGAGCTGTTTTTT.

The V and J genes are TRBV5-6 and TRBJ1-5, with D possibly matching TRBD1 (5 bases). V shed 2 bases and J shed 8 bases, with 14 bases lying between them. The CDR3 has 14 amino acids. The V gene's germline CDR1 is SGHDT and CDR2 YYEEEE. This chain's CDR3 is CASSFGAGAKPQHF. The CDR3 bases are TGTGCCAGCAGCTTTGGGGCAGGCGCTAAGCCCCAGCATTTT.

The gene calls are TRBV15 and TRBJ1-4; D is uncertain. In germline, CDR1 is LNHNV, CDR2 YYDKDF (reference sequence). V lost 3 bases and J lost 10, with 15 bases in between. CDR3 length equals 14 residues. CDR3 nucleotide sequence: TGTGCCACCAGCAGTACGACCGGTCGTTTAAAACTGTTTTTT. This gives the protein CATSSTTGRLKLFF.

The J gene is TRBJ1-2, the V gene TRBV5-6; tentatively, D is TRBD1 (5 bases). Deletions cut 4 bases from V and 4 bases from J, with 14 bases between. The CDR3 has 14 residues. Germline V CDR1 and CDR2: SGHDT, YYEEEE. CDR3 loop: CASSTRGGSYGYTF. CDR3 in DNA: TGTGCCAGCAGCACCCGGGGGGGAAGCTATGGCTACACCTTC.

The genes are TRBV6-1 and TRBJ1-2, with D hard to call. Trimming left V 7 bases short and J 4 bases short, with 10 bases between. The length of the CDR3 is 12 residues. The germline gives CDR1 MNHNS, CDR2 SASEGT. The CDR3 nucleotides are TGTGCCAGCACGTCTACGACCTATGGCTACACCTTC. Its translation is CASTSTTYGYTF.

The rearrangement links TRBV10-3 to TRBJ2-2, with 9 bases identical to TRBD1. This CDR3 region has 14 residues. Unmatched junction bases numbered 7, after V lost 7 bases and J lost 7 bases. CDR1 ENHRY and CDR2 SYGVKD come from the germline V gene. CDR3 coding DNA: TGTGCCATCAAAGCGACAGGGGGTGGCGGGGAGCTGTTTTTT. Its protein product is CAIKATGGGGELFF.

This clone is classed as large. Other nucleotide sequences from this sample produce the same CDR3. The V call is TRBV5-1, the J call TRBJ2-2; tentatively, D is TRBD2 (6 bases). Trimming removed 6 bases at V and 3 bases at J, with 9 bases between. Germline lookup yields CDR1 SGHRS and CDR2 YFSETQ. The CDR3 sequence is 13 residues long. CDR3: CASKSGDTGELFF. CDR3 nucleotide sequence: TGCGCCAGCAAATCGGGGGACACCGGGGAGCTGTTTTTT.

The chain carries TRBV2 and TRBJ2-1; D ambiguous. This CDR3 contains 12 residues. V lost 5 bases to trimming and J lost 6 bases, with 8 bases between them. From germline, CDR1 is SNHLY and CDR2 FYNNEI. The DNA of the CDR3 is TGTGCCAGCAGTTCCTGGAGCAATGAGCAGTTCTTC. Encoded protein: CASSSWSNEQFF.

The rearrangement uses TRBV7-2 and TRBJ2-7; possible D gene TRBD2, 5 bases. Germline loops: CDR1 SGHTA, CDR2 FQGNSA. V lost 1 base and J lost 6, with 10 bases in between. The CDR3 runs to 13 residues. The CDR3 DNA reads TGTGCCAGCAGCTTAGTGGGAGTTGCCGAGCAGTACTTC. Translating gives CASSLVGVAEQYF.